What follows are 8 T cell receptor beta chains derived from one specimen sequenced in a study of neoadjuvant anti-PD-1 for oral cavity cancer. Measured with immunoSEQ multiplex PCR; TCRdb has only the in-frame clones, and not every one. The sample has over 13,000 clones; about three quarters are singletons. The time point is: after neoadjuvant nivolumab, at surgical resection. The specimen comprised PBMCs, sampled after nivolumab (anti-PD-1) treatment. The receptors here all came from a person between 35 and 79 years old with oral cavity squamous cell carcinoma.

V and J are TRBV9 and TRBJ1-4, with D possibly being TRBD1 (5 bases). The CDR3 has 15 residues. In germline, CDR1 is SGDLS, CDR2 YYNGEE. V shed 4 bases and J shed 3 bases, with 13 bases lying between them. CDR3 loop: CASSPRQMSNEKLFF. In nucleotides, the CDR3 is TGTGCCAGCAGCCCCAGACAGATGTCTAATGAAAAACTGTTTTTT.

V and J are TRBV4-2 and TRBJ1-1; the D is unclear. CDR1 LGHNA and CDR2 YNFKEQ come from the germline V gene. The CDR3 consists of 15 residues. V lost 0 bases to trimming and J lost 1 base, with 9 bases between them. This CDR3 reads CASSQESVKNTEAFF. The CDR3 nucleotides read TGTGCCAGCAGCCAAGAATCAGTCAAGAACACTGAAGCTTTCTTT.

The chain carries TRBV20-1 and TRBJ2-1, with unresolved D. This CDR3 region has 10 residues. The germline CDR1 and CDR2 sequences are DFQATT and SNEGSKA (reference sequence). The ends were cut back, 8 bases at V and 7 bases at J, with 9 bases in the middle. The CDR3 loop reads CSPVENEQFF. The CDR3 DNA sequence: TGCAGTCCCGTCGAGAATGAGCAGTTCTTC.

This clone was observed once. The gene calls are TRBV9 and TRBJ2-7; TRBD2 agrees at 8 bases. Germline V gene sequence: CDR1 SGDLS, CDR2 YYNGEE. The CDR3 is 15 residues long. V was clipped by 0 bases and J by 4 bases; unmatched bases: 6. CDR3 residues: CASSVGSGSRYEQYF. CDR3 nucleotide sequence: TGTGCCAGCAGCGTAGGGAGCGGGAGTCGGTACGAGCAGTACTTC. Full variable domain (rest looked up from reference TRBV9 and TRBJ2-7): DSGVTQTPKHLITATGQRVTLRCSPRSGDLSVYWYQQSLDQGLQFLIQYYNGEERAKGNILERFSAQQFPDLHSELNLSSLELGDSALYFCASSVGSGSRYEQYFGPGTRLTVT.

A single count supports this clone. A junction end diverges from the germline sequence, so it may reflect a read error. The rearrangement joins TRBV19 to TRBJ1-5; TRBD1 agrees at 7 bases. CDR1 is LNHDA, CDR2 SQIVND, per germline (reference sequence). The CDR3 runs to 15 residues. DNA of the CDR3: TGTGCCAGTAATATACAGGGGAATAGCAATCAGCCCCAGCATTTT. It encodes CASNIQGNSNQPQHF.

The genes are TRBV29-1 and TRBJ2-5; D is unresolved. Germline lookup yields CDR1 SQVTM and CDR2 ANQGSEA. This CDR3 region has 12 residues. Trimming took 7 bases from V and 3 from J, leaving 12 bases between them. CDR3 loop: CSAFSFKETQYF. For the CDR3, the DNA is TGCAGCGCCTTCAGCTTTAAAGAGACCCAGTACTTC. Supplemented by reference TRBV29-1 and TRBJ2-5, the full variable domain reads SAVISQKPSRDICQRGTSLTIQCQVDSQVTMMFWYRQQPGQSLTLIATANQGSEATYESGFVIDKFPISRPNLTFSTLTVSNMSPEDSSIYLCSAFSFKETQYFGPGTRLLVL.

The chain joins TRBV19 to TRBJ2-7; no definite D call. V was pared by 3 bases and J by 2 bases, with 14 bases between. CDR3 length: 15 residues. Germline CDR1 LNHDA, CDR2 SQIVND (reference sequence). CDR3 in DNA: TGTGCCAGTAGTATCGCGGCAGGTGTCACCTACGAGCAGTACTTC. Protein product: CASSIAAGVTYEQYF.

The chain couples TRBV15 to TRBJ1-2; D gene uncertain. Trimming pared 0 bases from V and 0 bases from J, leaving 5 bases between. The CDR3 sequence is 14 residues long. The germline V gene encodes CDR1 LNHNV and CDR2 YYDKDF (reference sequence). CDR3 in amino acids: CATSREVANYGYTF. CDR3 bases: TGTGCCACCAGCAGAGAAGTAGCTAACTATGGCTACACCTTC.